These 32 T cell receptor beta chains originate from one sample sequenced in a study of identical twins. A single record per CDR3 protein comes from TCRdb applying MiXCR to the 5' RACE reads. Of 520,000 or so distinct CDR3 sequences in the sample, roughly a fifth were seen once. These records were also assigned to another study, of T cells expressing NK-cell markers.

The source material was CD4+ T cells sorted from blood. The origin of the receptors is a woman in her late teens or twenties in good health.

The sample holds many counts of this clonotype. The chain recombines TRBV12-3 or TRBV12-4 with TRBJ2-7, with D hard to call. The CDR3 totals 16 residues. Trimming pared 5 bases from V and 3 bases from J, leaving 20 bases between. For the CDR3, the DNA is TGTGCCAGCAGTGACCGGACCCCAAGGCACAGCTACGAGCAGTACTTC. The encoded protein is CASSDRTPRHSYEQYF.

This clonotype was seen at least ten times. The V call is TRBV20-1, the J call TRBJ2-7; 13 bases agree with TRBD2. This CDR3 spans 16 amino acids. The germline gives CDR1 DFQATT, CDR2 SNEGSKA (reference sequence). The V and J ends lost 0 bases and 6 bases, in that order; junction bases with no gene match: 8. CDR3 protein: CSARDSGLAGLSEQYF. DNA of the CDR3: TGCAGTGCTAGAGATTCGGGACTAGCGGGACTGAGCGAGCAGTACTTC.

This clonotype was observed a few times. The chain uses TRBV20-1 and TRBJ2-1; TRBD2 is a possible D gene (5 bases). The germline CDR1 and CDR2 sequences are DFQATT and SNEGSKA (reference sequence). V lost 0 bases and J lost 12, with 21 bases in between. The CDR3 contains 15 residues. CDR3 loop: CSARDAGLANERQFF. The CDR3 coding sequence is TGCAGTGCTAGAGATGCCGGACTGGCCAATGAGCGGCAGTTCTTC.

The rearrangement links TRBV10-3 to TRBJ1-1; 10 bases are a match to TRBD1. Germline assignment: CDR1 ENHRY and CDR2 SYGVKD. The CDR3 contains 15 residues. The V segment lost 7 bases and the J segment 4 bases; nucleotides outside the gene matches: 9. This CDR3 reads CAINRGGTGVTEAFF. CDR3 DNA: TGTGCCATCAACCGCGGCGGGACAGGGGTCACTGAAGCTTTCTTT.

The CDR3 coding sequence is TGTGCCAGCAGCGTCGTGGGACTTTACGAGCAGTACTTC. Protein sequence: CASSVVGLYEQYF. V usage is TRBV3-1 and J usage is TRBJ2-7, with a possible D match to TRBD2 (6 bases). Per germline, CDR1 LGHDT and CDR2 YNNKEL (reference sequence). Trimming took 5 bases from V and 4 from J, leaving 12 bases between them. The CDR3 runs to 13 residues.

The table lists this clonotype with a few counts. The rearrangement uses TRBV25-1 and TRBJ2-5; 10 bases match TRBD2. Germline lookup yields CDR1 MGHDK and CDR2 SYGVNS. V was clipped by 4 bases and J by 5 bases; unmatched bases: 7. CDR3 length: 15 residues. Written as DNA, the CDR3 is TGTGCCAGCAGTGTCGAGCGGGGGGGCAGGGAGACCCAGTACTTC. It yields the protein CASSVERGGRETQYF.

In regard to this clonotype: A junction end diverges from the germline sequence, so it may reflect a read error. The chain has TRBV10-3 and TRBJ1-1; 11 positions agree with TRBD1. CDR1 is ENHRY and CDR2 is SYGVKD in the germline V gene. The length of the CDR3 is 14 residues. CDR3 in DNA: TGTGCCATCAGTCCCGGACAGGGGGCGACTGAAGCTCTCTTT. The encoded protein is CAISPGQGATEALF.

V usage is TRBV30 and J usage is TRBJ2-7; D not resolved. CDR1 GTSNPN and CDR2 SVGIG come from the germline V gene (reference sequence). Trimming stripped 3 bases from V and 3 bases from J, with 15 bases between. The CDR3 is 14 residues long. DNA for the CDR3: TGTGCCTGGAGACCGACACGCGATTACTACGAGCAGTACTTC. The encoded protein is CAWRPTRDYYEQYF.

The rearrangement uses TRBV7-3 and TRBJ2-2; D is perhaps TRBD1 (5 bases). Trimming shortened V by 5 bases and J by 0 bases, and 10 bases separated the two germline ends. The V gene's germline CDR1 is SGHTA and CDR2 FQGTGA. CDR3 size: 15 residues. CDR3 coding DNA: TGTGCCAGCAGCCGCGACAGCGCGAACACCGGGGAGCTGTTTTTT. Translated, it gives CASSRDSANTGELFF.

The V and J genes are TRBV20-1 and TRBJ1-1, with D possibly TRBD1 on 5 matching bases. Trimming left V 2 bases short and J 3 bases short, with 16 bases between. Germline CDR1 and CDR2: DFQATT and SNEGSKA (reference sequence). The CDR3 sequence is 15 residues long. CDR3 DNA: TGCAGTGCTAGAATGTGGGAAGGGGTTGACACTGAAGCTTTCTTT. It yields the protein CSARMWEGVDTEAFF.

This chain connects TRBV19 to TRBJ2-1; 13 bases are a match to TRBD2. The V gene end was trimmed by 5 bases and the J gene end by 0 bases; junction bases not matched to a gene: 13. CDR1 and CDR2 from the germline V gene are LNHDA and SQIVND (reference sequence). The CDR3 consists of 20 residues. CDR3 loop: CASSPFHRTSGSPSYNEQFF. The CDR3 DNA follows: TGTGCCAGTAGTCCGTTCCATCGGACTAGCGGGAGTCCCTCCTACAATGAGCAGTTCTTC.

This chain links TRBV12-3 or TRBV12-4 with TRBJ2-1, with D unresolved. The CDR3 covers 14 residues. The V gene lost 4 bases and the J gene lost 9 bases, with 16 bases spanning the gap. CDR3 residues: CASSYRTAASEQFF. The CDR3 region has the DNA TGTGCCAGCAGTTATCGGACGGCGGCGAGTGAGCAGTTCTTC.

This clonotype was counted only a few times. The CDR3 sequence is CASSLTGRFGNEQFF. CDR3 coding DNA: TGTGCCAGCAGTTTAACGGGGAGGTTCGGGAATGAGCAGTTCTTC. The chain joins TRBV12-3 or TRBV12-4 to TRBJ2-1; D is possibly TRBD2 (6 bases). V was trimmed by 2 bases and J by 7 bases, leaving 15 bases between them. The CDR3 runs 15 residues.

In its sample, this clonotype was seen many times. This sequence joins TRBV20-1 and TRBJ1-6; no firm D call. CDR1 and CDR2 (germline): DFQATT, SNEGSKA (reference sequence). V was pared by 1 base and J by 6 bases, with 4 bases between. The CDR3 has 12 amino acids. In DNA, the CDR3 is TGCAGTGCTAGAGCGTCTAATTCACCCCTCCACTTT. It yields the protein CSARASNSPLHF.

This clonotype has just a few counts. The rearrangement joins TRBV9 to TRBJ2-7; D could derive from TRBD1 or TRBD2 (5 bases each). Trimming cost V 4 bases and J 8 bases, with 22 bases left between them. The CDR3 spans 15 residues. Per the germline V gene, CDR1 is SGDLS and CDR2 is YYNGEE. In DNA form, the CDR3 reads TGTGCCAGCAGCCCATCTGGGGGACCGACCCCCAAGCAGTACTTC. This gives the protein CASSPSGGPTPKQYF.

The chain employs TRBV6-1 and TRBJ2-7; TRBD1 matches at 7 bases. After removal of 7 bases from V and 7 bases from J, the junction contained 10 bases not matched to a gene. This CDR3 is 13 amino acids long. CDR1 and CDR2 from the germline V gene are MNHNS and SASEGT. As DNA, the CDR3 is TGTGCCAGCATAAAGACAGGGACGGGGGAGCAGTACTTC. This encodes CASIKTGTGEQYF.

This clonotype came up a few times. CDR3 nucleotide sequence: TGCAGTGCTCGACCCTCATTGGCAGGGGAGCATTTCTTT. The encoded protein is CSARPSLAGEHFF. V and J are TRBV20-1 and TRBJ1-1, with D tentatively TRBD1 (6 bases). V lost 5 bases, J lost 13 bases, and 23 bases lay in between. This CDR3 is 13 amino acids long. Germline V gene sequence: CDR1 DFQATT, CDR2 SNEGSKA (reference sequence).

This clonotype has more than one count but fewer than ten. The V call is TRBV10-3, the J call TRBJ2-5; D may be TRBD2 (5 bases). Germline lookup yields CDR1 ENHRY and CDR2 SYGVKD. The V end was cut by 5 bases, the J end by 0 bases, with 7 bases between. The CDR3 loop spans 13 amino acids. The CDR3 region is CAISSGNQETQYF. The CDR3, as DNA: TGTGCCATCAGTTCGGGGAACCAAGAGACCCAGTACTTC.

A few counts support this clonotype. The chain carries TRBV3-1 and TRBJ1-2, with a possible D match to TRBD1 (6 bases). Germline-derived CDR1 and CDR2 are LGHDT and YNNKEL (reference sequence). The V end lost 4 bases, the J end lost 5 bases, and 17 bases lay between the germline ends. The CDR3 is 15 amino acids. Here the CDR3 DNA reads TGTGCCAGCAGCCCGTGGGTTGGGGGCGCGTATGGCTACACCTTC. Encoded protein: CASSPWVGGAYGYTF.

This clonotype occurred a few times. This sequence joins TRBV12-3 or TRBV12-4 and TRBJ2-2; D tentatively fits TRBD1 or TRBD2 (6 bases each). The CDR3 consists of 16 residues. Between the trimmed V and J ends, which lost 6 bases and 7 bases, there was a span of 21 bases. CDR3 amino acids: CASRIRVGGAYGELFF. In DNA, the CDR3 is TGTGCCAGCAGGATTAGGGTCGGGGGCGCTTACGGGGAGCTGTTTTTT.

The rearrangement links TRBV3-1 to TRBJ2-3; D is perhaps TRBD1 (5 bases). CDR3 size: 13 residues. V was pared by 8 bases and J by 4 bases, with 13 bases between. Germline loops: CDR1 LGHDT, CDR2 YNNKEL (reference sequence). The CDR3, as DNA: TGTGCCAGCCAGCGCCAAGGGGCAGATACGCAGTATTTT. It translates to CASQRQGADTQYF.

This clonotype turned up a few times. The chain employs TRBV5-5 and TRBJ1-4, with D hard to call. Per germline, CDR1 SGHKS and CDR2 YYEKEE (reference sequence). The V end was cut by 1 base, the J end by 7 bases, with 11 bases between. The CDR3 covers 14 residues. The CDR3 DNA is TGTGCCAGCAGCTTGCTAGGGAATGGTGAAAAACTGTTTTTT. Translation: CASSLLGNGEKLFF.

This clonotype was seen at least ten times. The chain is built from TRBV3-1 and TRBJ1-2; D remains unclear. The germline V and J ends were trimmed by 1 base and 4 bases, with 7 bases remaining between them. The CDR3 sequence is 13 residues long. Looked up from germline, CDR1 is LGHDT and CDR2 is YNNKEL (reference sequence). The CDR3: CASSQVPGYGYTF. The CDR3 bases are TGTGCCAGCAGCCAAGTCCCAGGCTATGGCTACACCTTC.

The table lists this clonotype with a few counts. The chain carries TRBV5-5 and TRBJ2-3; 11 bases fit TRBD2. The CDR3 has 16 amino acids. The junction had 3 bases not matched to a gene; V was cut back by 2 bases and J by 1 base. Germline lookup yields CDR1 SGHKS and CDR2 YYEKEE (reference sequence). The CDR3 coding sequence is TGTGCCAGCAGCTTACTGACTAGCGGGGGCACAGATACGCAGTATTTT. This sequence encodes CASSLLTSGGTDTQYF. Full variable domain (remainder filled in from reference TRBV5-5 and TRBJ2-3): DAGVTQSPTHLIKTRGQQVTLRCSPISGHKSVSWYQQVLGQGPQFIFQYYEKEERGRGNFPDRFSARQFPNYSSELNVNALLLGDSALYLCASSLLTSGGTDTQYFGPGTRLTVL.

The chain is built from TRBV7-9 and TRBJ2-7; D unclear. Germline values: CDR1 SEHNR, CDR2 FQNEAQ (reference sequence). CDR3 length: 13 residues. V was pared by 2 bases and J by 2 bases, with 7 bases between. The CDR3 sequence is CASSLLDPYEQYF. The CDR3 coding sequence is TGTGCCAGCAGCTTATTGGATCCCTACGAGCAGTACTTC.

This clonotype was seen a handful of times. V usage is TRBV6-2 or TRBV6-3 and J usage is TRBJ1-4; no clear D gene. CDR1 and CDR2 (germline): MNHEY, SVGEGT. The length of the CDR3 is 10 residues. Trimming removed 5 bases at V and 10 bases at J, with 5 bases between. DNA for the CDR3: TGTGCCAGCAGTGGCGGAAAACTGTTTTTT. This gives the protein CASSGGKLFF.

This clonotype came up a few times. The V and J genes are TRBV11-2 and TRBJ1-3; D remains unclear. The CDR3 sequence is 14 residues long. The V end was cut by 4 bases, the J end by 0 bases, with 7 bases between. Germline V gene lookup returns CDR1 SGHAT and CDR2 FQNNGV. DNA for the CDR3: TGTGCCAGCAGCTGGATCAACTCTGGAAACACCATATATTTT. It translates to CASSWINSGNTIYF.

V is TRBV7-9 and J is TRBJ2-2, with TRBD2 identical over 7 bases. The germline CDR1 and CDR2 sequences are SEHNR and FQNEAQ (reference sequence). The CDR3 runs to 12 residues. The junction had 5 bases not matched to a gene; V was cut back by 4 bases and J by 12 bases. CDR3 coding DNA: TGTGCCAGCAGCTCCCCAGCGGGGAAGCTGTTTTTT. Protein product: CASSSPAGKLFF.

CDR3 loop: CASSYGAGKAFF. The CDR3 nucleotides read TGTGCCAGCAGTTACGGGGCAGGGAAAGCTTTCTTT. The chain combines TRBV6-2 or TRBV6-3 with TRBJ1-1; D possibly corresponds to TRBD1 (5 bases). The germline V and J ends were trimmed by 2 bases and 9 bases, with 10 bases remaining between them. CDR1 and CDR2 from the germline V gene are MNHEY and SVGEGT. There are 12 residues in the CDR3.

In its sample, this clonotype was seen a few times. The CDR3, as DNA: TGCAGTGCTCCACGGGACTTATACGAGCAGTACTTC. Its protein is CSAPRDLYEQYF. V usage is TRBV20-1 and J usage is TRBJ2-7; TRBD2 might be the D (6 bases). Per the germline V gene, CDR1 is DFQATT and CDR2 is SNEGSKA (reference sequence). CDR3 length equals 12 residues. With 5 bases removed from V and 4 bases from J, the gap between germline ends came to 12 bases.

This chain uses TRBV6-5 with TRBJ1-4, with 7 bases identical to TRBD1. The germline gives CDR1 MNHEY, CDR2 SVGAGI. After removal of 3 bases from V and 8 bases from J, the junction contained 15 bases not matched to a gene. This CDR3 is built from 17 residues. CDR3: CASSYYPSGTVKEKLFF. The CDR3 nucleotides read TGTGCCAGCAGTTATTACCCGTCCGGGACAGTTAAAGAAAAACTGTTTTTT.

This clonotype was detected only a few times. This chain connects TRBV30 to TRBJ2-1; D unresolved. Trimming took off 2 bases at V and 5 bases at J, with 10 bases between the two ends. The CDR3 runs to 13 residues. Germline V gene lookup returns CDR1 GTSNPN and CDR2 SVGIG (reference sequence). The CDR3 region has the DNA TGTGCCTGGAGTATAGTATTAGACAATGAGCAGTTCTTC. Protein sequence: CAWSIVLDNEQFF.